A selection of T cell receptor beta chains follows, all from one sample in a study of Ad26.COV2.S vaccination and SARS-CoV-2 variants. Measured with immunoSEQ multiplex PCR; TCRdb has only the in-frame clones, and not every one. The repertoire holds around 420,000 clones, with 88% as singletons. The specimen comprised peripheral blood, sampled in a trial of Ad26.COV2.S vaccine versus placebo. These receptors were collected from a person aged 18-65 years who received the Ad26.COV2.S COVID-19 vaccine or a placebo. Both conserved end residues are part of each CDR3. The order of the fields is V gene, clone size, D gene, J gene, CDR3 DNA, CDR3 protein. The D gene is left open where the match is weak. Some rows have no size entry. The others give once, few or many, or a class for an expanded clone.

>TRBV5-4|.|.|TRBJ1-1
TGTGCCAGCAGCTCGCTTACAGGGACGAACACTGAAGCTTTCTTT
CASSSLTGTNTEAFF
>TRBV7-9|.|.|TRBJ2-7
TGTGCCAGCAGCACCCGGCGGTACGAGCAGTACTTC
CASSTRRYEQYF
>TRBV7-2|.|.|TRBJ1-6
TGTGCCAGCCGTCCTGGGGGCCCATATAATTCACCCCTCCACTTT
CASRPGGPYNSPLHF
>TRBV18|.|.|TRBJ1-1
TGTGCCAGCTCACCGCTAAGGAACACTGAAGCTTTCTTT
CASSPLRNTEAFF
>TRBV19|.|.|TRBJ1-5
TGTGCCAGTAGTATGAATTGGGGTACCAATCAGCCCCAGCATTTT
CASSMNWGTNQPQHF
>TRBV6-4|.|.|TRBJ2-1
TGTGCCAGCAGTGAGATCGCGACCAATGAGCAGTTCTTC
CASSEIATNEQFF
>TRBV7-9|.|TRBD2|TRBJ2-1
TGTGCCAGCAGCTCCCTATCCCTAGCGGGGGGGCAGTACAATGAGCAGTTCTTC
CASSSLSLAGGQYNEQFF
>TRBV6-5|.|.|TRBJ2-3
TGTGCCAGCAGTTACTCGGTTTATACGTATACGCAGTATTTT
CASSYSVYTYTQYF
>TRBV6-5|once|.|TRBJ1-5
TGTGCCAGCAGCCGGGATTTTGGGGGATTACAGCCCCAGCATTTT
CASSRDFGGLQPQHF
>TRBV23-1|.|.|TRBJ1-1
TGCGCCAGCAGTCAATCGGACGGGAACACTGAAGCTTTCTTT
CASSQSDGNTEAFF
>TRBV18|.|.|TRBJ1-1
TGTGCCAGCACCCCACAGGGAAGCAGCGGGACTGAAGCTTTCTTT
CASTPQGSSGTEAFF
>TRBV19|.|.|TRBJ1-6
TGTGCCAGTAGCCCCGACGGTAGCTCCTATAATTCACCCCTCCACTTT
CASSPDGSSYNSPLHF
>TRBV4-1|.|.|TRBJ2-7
TGCGCCAGCAGCCAGACGGCCGGGGACTACGAGCAGTACTTC
CASSQTAGDYEQYF
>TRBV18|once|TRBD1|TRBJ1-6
TGTGCCAGCTCATCACACGGGACAGCTACCAATTCACCCCTCCACTTT
CASSSHGTATNSPLHF
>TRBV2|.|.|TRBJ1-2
TGTGCCAGCAGTGAAGCGCCCATCGCAGTCTATGGCTACACCTTC
CASSEAPIAVYGYTF
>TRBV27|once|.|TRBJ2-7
TGTGCCAGCAGTCTCGGACTGCTACGCGAGCAGTACTTC
CASSLGLLREQYF
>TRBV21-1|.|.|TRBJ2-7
TGTGCCAGCAGCTCAGGCCCCAGTTGCTACGAGCAGTACTTC
CASSSGPSCYEQYF
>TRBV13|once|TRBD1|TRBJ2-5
TGTGCCAGCAGCTTGGGACAGGGGGTTAGGCAGACCCAGTACTTC
CASSLGQGVRQTQYF
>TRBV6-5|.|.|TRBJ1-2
TGTGCCAGCAGTTACTCCGACCGGCCGGCCAGCTATGGCTACACCTTC
CASSYSDRPASYGYTF
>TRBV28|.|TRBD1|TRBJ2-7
TGTGCCAGCAGTTTCCACGGACAGGGGGATCTCTACGAGCAGTACTTC
CASSFHGQGDLYEQYF
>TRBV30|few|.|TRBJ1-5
TGTGCCTGGAGTGTAAGGGGAAATCAGCCCCAGCATTTT
CAWSVRGNQPQHF
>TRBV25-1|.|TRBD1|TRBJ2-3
TGTGCCAGCAGTGCCCACAGGGGGCGCAGCACAGATACGCAGTATTTT
CASSAHRGRSTDTQYF
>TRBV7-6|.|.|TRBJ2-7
TGTGCCAGCAGCCGAGACCGGGATCCGCTTTACGAGCAGTACTTC
CASSRDRDPLYEQYF
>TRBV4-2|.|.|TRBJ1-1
TGTGCCAGCATCGGACCCTCGAGGGACACTGAAGCTTTCTTT
CASIGPSRDTEAFF
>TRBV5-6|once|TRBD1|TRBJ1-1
TGTGCCAGCAGCCGTTGGACCGGGACAGCGAACACTGAAGCTTTCTTT
CASSRWTGTANTEAFF
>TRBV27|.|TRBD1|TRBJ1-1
TGTGCCAGCAGTTTAGGATCGTGGACAGGGAACACTGAAGCTTTCTTT
CASSLGSWTGNTEAFF
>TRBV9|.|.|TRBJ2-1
TGTGCCAGCAGCCCTTCCGGGGGTCGCTCCTACAATGAGCAGTTCTTC
CASSPSGGRSYNEQFF
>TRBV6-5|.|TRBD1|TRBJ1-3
TGTGCCAGCAGCAGACAGGGGGGAAACACCATATATTTT
CASSRQGGNTIYF
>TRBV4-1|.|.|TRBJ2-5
TGCGCCAGCAGCCAAGCCCAGAAACAAGAGACCCAGTACTTC
CASSQAQKQETQYF
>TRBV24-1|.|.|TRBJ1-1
TGTGCCACCAGTGACTCCTTAACCCGAGGCTATTCTCGAGCTTTCTTT
CATSDSLTRGYSRAFF
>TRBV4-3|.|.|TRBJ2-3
TGCGCCAGCAGCCAAGAGCGCGCGGGGCACGGCCAAGATACGCAGTATTTT
CASSQERAGHGQDTQYF
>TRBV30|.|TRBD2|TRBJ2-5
TGTGCCTGGAGTACTAGCGGTGATTATAAAGAGACCCAGTACTTC
CAWSTSGDYKETQYF
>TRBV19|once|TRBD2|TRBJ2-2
TGTGCCAGTAGTGGACTAGCGGGGGTGACCGGGGAGCTGTTTTTT
CASSGLAGVTGELFF
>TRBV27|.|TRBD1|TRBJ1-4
TGTGCCAGCAGTGGGACAGGACAATCAACTAATGAAAAACTGTTTTTT
CASSGTGQSTNEKLFF
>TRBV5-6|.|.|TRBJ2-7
TGTGCCAGCAGCTCACGGGACTGGAGCTCCTACGAGCAGTACTTC
CASSSRDWSSYEQYF
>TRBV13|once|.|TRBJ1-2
TGTGCCAGCAGCTTAGGTAGGGAAAACTATGGCTACACCTTC
CASSLGRENYGYTF
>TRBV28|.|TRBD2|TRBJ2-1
TGTGCCAGCAGCCCCGGGGGGGCGTCCTACAATGAGCAGTTCTTC
CASSPGGASYNEQFF
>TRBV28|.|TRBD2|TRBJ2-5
TGTGCCAGCAGTCCGCGGACTAGTCGAGAGACCCAGTACTTC
CASSPRTSRETQYF
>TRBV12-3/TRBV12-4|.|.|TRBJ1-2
TGTGCCAGCAGGAGGGACTATGGCTACACCTTC
CASRRDYGYTF